The next 7 T cell receptor beta chains were all read from a single sample in a study of blood T cell repertoires in COVID-19. Profiled with immunoSEQ multiplex PCR; TCRdb holds only in-frame clones, not every one. The sample gives 130,000 or so clones, around 84% of which show up once; about 2.2% is in the top ten. Sequenced material: PBMCs or T cells enriched from blood (not recorded which). The receptors stem from a middle-aged man with acute COVID-19.

The chain employs TRBV19 and TRBJ1-5; D ambiguous. Germline V gene data show CDR1 as LNHDA and CDR2 as SQIVND (reference sequence). Trimming took 5 bases from V and 6 from J, leaving 11 bases between them. The CDR3 totals 13 residues. The CDR3 loop reads CASSPGVRQPQHF. In nucleotides, the CDR3 is TGTGCCAGTAGTCCCGGTGTTCGTCAGCCCCAGCATTTT.

This clone qualifies as medium-sized. The chain carries TRBV6-5 and TRBJ1-4; weak D call: TRBD1 (5 bases). From germline, CDR1 is MNHEY and CDR2 SVGAGI. V was pared by 6 bases and J by 6 bases, with 14 bases between. The CDR3 has 14 amino acids. The CDR3 DNA sequence: TGTGCCAGCAGATCCCAGGGATGGTATGAAAAACTGTTTTTT. It specifies CASRSQGWYEKLFF.

This clone was seen just once. This chain joins TRBV10-3 and TRBJ2-5; D uncertain. Trimming removed 4 bases at V and 2 bases at J, with 8 bases between. The CDR3 sequence is 13 residues long. CDR1 and CDR2 (germline): ENHRY, SYGVKD. The CDR3 coding sequence is TGTGCCATCAGTGCGGCAGGACAAGAGACCCAGTACTTC. Residues: CAISAAGQETQYF.

This sequence joins TRBV5-1 and TRBJ1-3, with D possibly being TRBD1 (6 bases). Germline V gene data show CDR1 as SGHRS and CDR2 as YFSETQ. Trimming stripped 0 bases from V and 2 bases from J, with 12 bases between. This CDR3 region has 16 residues. The CDR3 protein is CASSLDPGETGNTIYF. The DNA for the CDR3 is TGCGCCAGCAGCTTGGATCCAGGGGAAACTGGAAACACCATATATTTT.

The V and J genes are TRBV5-1 and TRBJ2-1, with 10 nucleotides matching TRBD2. V shed 0 bases, J shed 8 bases, and the junction held 8 bases outside the gene matches. Per germline, CDR1 SGHRS and CDR2 YFSETQ. The CDR3 has 16 residues. The CDR3 DNA reads as TGCGCCAGCAGCTTGGCCCCAGCGGGGGGGTTGGATGAGCAGTTCTTC. Its protein product is CASSLAPAGGLDEQFF.

This chain connects TRBV27 to TRBJ1-2, with 9 bases identical to TRBD1. Germline values: CDR1 MNHEY, CDR2 SMNVEV (reference sequence). Trimming cost V 5 bases and J 8 bases; bases outside gene matches: 9. This CDR3 is 14 amino acids long. The CDR3 region is CASSAGWTGVGYTF. The CDR3 DNA is TGTGCCAGCAGTGCCGGGTGGACAGGGGTGGGCTACACCTTC.

The genes are TRBV19 and TRBJ1-5; a weak D match, TRBD1 (5 bases). In germline, CDR1 is LNHDA, CDR2 SQIVND (reference sequence). V shed 7 bases and J shed 4 bases, with 17 bases lying between them. This CDR3 is 15 amino acids long. The DNA for the CDR3 is TGTGCCAGTACCCTTGGCGGGACCGTTAATCAGCCCCAGCATTTT. Its protein product is CASTLGGTVNQPQHF.